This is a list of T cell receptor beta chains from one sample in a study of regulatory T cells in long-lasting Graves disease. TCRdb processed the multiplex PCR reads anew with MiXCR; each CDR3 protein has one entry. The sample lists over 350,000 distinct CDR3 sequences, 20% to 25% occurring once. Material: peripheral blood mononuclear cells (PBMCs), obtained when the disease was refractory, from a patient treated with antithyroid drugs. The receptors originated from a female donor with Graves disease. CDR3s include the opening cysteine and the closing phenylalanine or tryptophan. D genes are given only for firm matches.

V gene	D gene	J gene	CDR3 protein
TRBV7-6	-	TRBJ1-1	CASSLGEGAEAFF
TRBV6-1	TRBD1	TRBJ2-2	CASSRTGVPSGELLF
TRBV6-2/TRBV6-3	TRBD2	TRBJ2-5	CASSYPSGRGVQETQYF
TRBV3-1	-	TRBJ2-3	CASSQGRGATNTQYF
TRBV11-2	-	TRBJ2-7	CASSPGTSFEQYF
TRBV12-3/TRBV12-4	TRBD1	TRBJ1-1	CASTRGLAEAFF
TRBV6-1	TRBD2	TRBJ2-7	CASQRTSGDLYEQYF
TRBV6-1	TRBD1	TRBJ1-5	CASSTTGAESNQPQHF
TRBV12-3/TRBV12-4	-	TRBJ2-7	CASTRQGGYEQYF
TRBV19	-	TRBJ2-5	CASSIVSGGAAETQYF
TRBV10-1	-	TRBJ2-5	CASSELGQETQYF
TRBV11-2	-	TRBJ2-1	CASSLPPRNEQFF
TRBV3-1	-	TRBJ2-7	CASSQRGRDSYEQYF
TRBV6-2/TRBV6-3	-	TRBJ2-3	CASSYRPSTDTQYF
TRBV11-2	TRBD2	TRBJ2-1	CASSHRTSGTSSYNEQFF
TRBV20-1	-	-	CSARKAVNNEQFF
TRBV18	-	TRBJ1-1	CASSPGQGAVYTEAFF